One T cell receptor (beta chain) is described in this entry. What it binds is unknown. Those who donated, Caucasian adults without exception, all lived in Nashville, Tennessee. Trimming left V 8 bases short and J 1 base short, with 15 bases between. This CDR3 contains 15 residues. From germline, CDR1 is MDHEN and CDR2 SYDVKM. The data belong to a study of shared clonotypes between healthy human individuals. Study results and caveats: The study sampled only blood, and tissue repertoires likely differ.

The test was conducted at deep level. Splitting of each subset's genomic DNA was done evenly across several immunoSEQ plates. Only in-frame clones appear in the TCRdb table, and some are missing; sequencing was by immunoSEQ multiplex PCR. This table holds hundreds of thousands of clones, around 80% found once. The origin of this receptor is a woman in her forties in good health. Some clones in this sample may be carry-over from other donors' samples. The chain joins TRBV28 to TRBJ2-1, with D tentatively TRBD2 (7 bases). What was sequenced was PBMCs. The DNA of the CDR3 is TGTGCCAGCTCACCGGGGGGCTATTCCTACAATGAGCAGTTCTTC. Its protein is CASSPGGYSYNEQFF.